The sequence of this T cell receptor (beta chain) was determined in a study of post-analysis software for immune sequencing data. Overall study results and limits: When patients were compared with controls, about five TRBV segments were more frequent, TRBV5-6, TRBV5-1 and TRBV20-1 among them.

This clonotype was recorded only once. Its specificity is not known. CDR1 and CDR2 from the germline V gene are SQVTM and ANQGSEA. There are 15 residues in the CDR3. V lost 5 bases and J lost 6; bases outside the gene matches: 13. TCR beta libraries were prepared from cDNA with unique molecular identifiers. T cells numbering about 0.95 to 10 million gave rise to roughly 0.5 million cDNA molecules. TCRdb called the PCR reads again in MiXCR, with one record for every CDR3 protein. This sample has some 500,000 distinct CDR3 sequences, with 45% found just once. Sequencing was performed on blood. This chain joins TRBV29-1 and TRBJ2-1; 7 bases align to TRBD2. The TCR originated in a girl aged 5-17 years with multiple sclerosis. The CDR3 nucleotides are TGCAGCGTTTTGTTGCGGGAGTCCCCCTGCAATGAGCAGTTCTTC. Translating gives CSVLLRESPCNEQFF.